Listed below are T cell receptor beta chains from one sample, sequenced in a study of blood T cell repertoires in COVID-19. Using immunoSEQ multiplex PCR, the repertoire was profiled, and TCRdb retains in-frame clones only, with some absent. The sample holds tens of thousands of clones; 81% are singletons and the top ten take around 5.2%. Material: peripheral blood. Receptors were obtained from a man of 80 years or more with COVID-19, enrolled during active disease. The CDR3 runs from the conserved cysteine through the conserved F or W. D genes are given only for firm matches. Rows give clone size only sometimes, using once, few, many, or a class for an expanded clone.

d_gene: -
abundance: -
j_gene: TRBJ1-4
v_gene: TRBV12-3/TRBV12-4
CDR3nt: TGTGCCAGCAGTTTTGGGGGGGGAGAAAAACTGTTTTTT
CDR3aa: CASSFGGGEKLFF

d_gene: -
abundance: -
j_gene: TRBJ2-2
v_gene: TRBV7-9
CDR3nt: TGTGCCAGCAGGGGCCAAACACCGGGGGAGCTGTTTTTT
CDR3aa: CASRGQTPGELFF

d_gene: -
abundance: -
j_gene: TRBJ2-7
v_gene: TRBV10-1
CDR3nt: TGCGCCAGCAGTGAGGGGACTCCTACCTACGAGCAGTACTTC
CDR3aa: CASSEGTPTYEQYF

d_gene: -
abundance: -
j_gene: TRBJ2-1
v_gene: TRBV5-8
CDR3nt: TGTGCCAGCAGCTACCACAGTTCCTACAATGAGCAGTTCTTC
CDR3aa: CASSYHSSYNEQFF

d_gene: -
abundance: -
j_gene: TRBJ2-5
v_gene: TRBV6-5
CDR3nt: TGTGCCAGCAGTTACGGAGGGGAACCTCAAGAGACCCAGTACTTC
CDR3aa: CASSYGGEPQETQYF

d_gene: TRBD1
abundance: -
j_gene: TRBJ1-1
v_gene: TRBV19
CDR3nt: TGTGCCAGTAGTGTAGGACAGGGAGGCACTGAAGCTTTCTTT
CDR3aa: CASSVGQGGTEAFF

d_gene: -
abundance: few
j_gene: TRBJ1-2
v_gene: TRBV10-3
CDR3nt: TGTGCCATCAAAGCAGGGAACTATGGCTACACCTTC
CDR3aa: CAIKAGNYGYTF

d_gene: -
abundance: -
j_gene: TRBJ2-2
v_gene: TRBV24-1
CDR3nt: TGTGCCACCAGTGATGCCGGGATCATCACCGGGGAGCTGTTTTTT
CDR3aa: CATSDAGIITGELFF

d_gene: TRBD1
abundance: once
j_gene: TRBJ2-1
v_gene: TRBV4-3
CDR3nt: TGCGCCAGCAGCCAAGAGGGACAGCCGTACAATGAGCAGTTCTTC
CDR3aa: CASSQEGQPYNEQFF

d_gene: -
abundance: -
j_gene: TRBJ1-4
v_gene: TRBV27
CDR3nt: TGTGCCAGCAGTAGCCCTGAAAATGAAAAACTGTTTTTT
CDR3aa: CASSSPENEKLFF

d_gene: TRBD2
abundance: -
j_gene: TRBJ2-1
v_gene: TRBV4-1
CDR3nt: TGCGCCAGCAGCCCCCTGGGGAGCGGGGGAGAATCCTACAATGAGCAGTTCTTC
CDR3aa: CASSPLGSGGESYNEQFF

d_gene: TRBD1
abundance: -
j_gene: TRBJ2-7
v_gene: TRBV11-2
CDR3nt: TGTGCCAGCAGCTTAGATGGGACAGGGGCCCTGAGGGAGCAGTACTTC
CDR3aa: CASSLDGTGALREQYF

d_gene: -
abundance: -
j_gene: TRBJ2-7
v_gene: TRBV7-2
CDR3nt: TGTGCCAGCAGCTTAGTTTCGGGATCCTACGAGCAGTACTTC
CDR3aa: CASSLVSGSYEQYF

d_gene: -
abundance: few
j_gene: TRBJ1-5
v_gene: TRBV18
CDR3nt: TGTGCCAGCTCATTAAATCGGGGGGAGGATCAGCCCCAGCATTTT
CDR3aa: CASSLNRGEDQPQHF

d_gene: TRBD2
abundance: -
j_gene: TRBJ2-3
v_gene: TRBV20-1
CDR3nt: TGCAGTGCCGCTAGCGGAAGTGCGCAGTATTTT
CDR3aa: CSAASGSAQYF

d_gene: TRBD2
abundance: -
j_gene: TRBJ2-5
v_gene: TRBV3-1/TRBV3-2
CDR3nt: TGTGCCAGCACCACTAGCGGGATATTCGAGACCCAGTACTTC
CDR3aa: CASTTSGIFETQYF

d_gene: TRBD2
abundance: -
j_gene: TRBJ2-3
v_gene: TRBV7-2
CDR3nt: TGTGCCAGCAGCGGACAGCGGGGGAGCCGCACAGATACGCAGTATTTT
CDR3aa: CASSGQRGSRTDTQYF

d_gene: -
abundance: -
j_gene: TRBJ2-5
v_gene: TRBV7-6
CDR3nt: TGTGCCAGCAGCTTAGTTGGCGGGGGCCCGGAAGAGACCCAGTACTTC
CDR3aa: CASSLVGGGPEETQYF

d_gene: TRBD1
abundance: -
j_gene: TRBJ1-4
v_gene: TRBV30
CDR3nt: TGTGCCTGGAGTCAGGGGGGCCACTGGGGTGAAAAACTGTTTTTT
CDR3aa: CAWSQGGHWGEKLFF

d_gene: TRBD2
abundance: -
j_gene: TRBJ2-1
v_gene: TRBV7-8
CDR3nt: TGTGCCAGCAGACGGCGGGGGGGCGGTAGGGACAATGAGCAGTTCTTC
CDR3aa: CASRRRGGGRDNEQFF

d_gene: -
abundance: few
j_gene: TRBJ2-1
v_gene: TRBV5-5
CDR3nt: TGTGCCAGCAGCTTGGGAGGAGGCAGACCAGTAACCGACAATGAGCAGTTCTTC
CDR3aa: CASSLGGGRPVTDNEQFF

d_gene: -
abundance: few
j_gene: TRBJ1-1
v_gene: TRBV5-1
CDR3nt: TGCGCCAGCAGCCCAAGGACAGATAACACTGAAGCTTTCTTT
CDR3aa: CASSPRTDNTEAFF

d_gene: -
abundance: -
j_gene: TRBJ1-6
v_gene: TRBV6-5
CDR3nt: TGTGCCAGCAGTTACACGACAAGGGGCGGCTTGGCCCTCCACTTT
CDR3aa: CASSYTTRGGLALHF

d_gene: -
abundance: -
j_gene: TRBJ1-4
v_gene: TRBV30
CDR3nt: TGTGCCTGGAGTCCCGGGGTTTTAGGTGAAAAACTGTTTTTT
CDR3aa: CAWSPGVLGEKLFF

d_gene: TRBD2
abundance: -
j_gene: TRBJ2-3
v_gene: TRBV9
CDR3nt: TGTGCCAGCACGCACCTAGCGGGGATGGATACGCAGTATTTT
CDR3aa: CASTHLAGMDTQYF

d_gene: TRBD1
abundance: -
j_gene: TRBJ2-5
v_gene: TRBV19
CDR3nt: TGTGCCAGTAGTACAACCGGGGACAGACAAGAGACCCAGTACTTC
CDR3aa: CASSTTGDRQETQYF

d_gene: -
abundance: few
j_gene: TRBJ1-6
v_gene: TRBV30
CDR3nt: TGTGCCAAACGATCGCCGGGGAATAGGGATTCACCCCTCCACTTT
CDR3aa: CAKRSPGNRDSPLHF

d_gene: TRBD1
abundance: -
j_gene: TRBJ1-1
v_gene: TRBV30
CDR3nt: TGTGCCTGGACTGGTGGGACAGGGGGTGTGAACACTGAAGCTTTCTTT
CDR3aa: CAWTGGTGGVNTEAFF

d_gene: -
abundance: -
j_gene: TRBJ1-5
v_gene: TRBV19
CDR3nt: TGTGCCAGTAGTATATCCCTGGGGCGACAGGTCCCTCAGCCCCAGCATTTT
CDR3aa: CASSISLGRQVPQPQHF

d_gene: TRBD1
abundance: -
j_gene: TRBJ2-7
v_gene: TRBV2
CDR3nt: TGTGCCCGCAGGGGGGCGGGACAGGGGGCCTACGAGCAGTACTTC
CDR3aa: CARRGAGQGAYEQYF

d_gene: -
abundance: -
j_gene: TRBJ2-3
v_gene: TRBV9
CDR3nt: TGTGCCAGCAGCGTAGCTCGGTCCGATACGCAGTATTTT
CDR3aa: CASSVARSDTQYF

d_gene: -
abundance: -
j_gene: TRBJ2-7
v_gene: TRBV5-1
CDR3nt: TGCGCCAGCAGCCTCGACCTGCGGGGACTGGGATCCTTCTACGAGCAGTACTTC
CDR3aa: CASSLDLRGLGSFYEQYF

d_gene: -
abundance: -
j_gene: TRBJ2-5
v_gene: TRBV2
CDR3nt: TGTGCCAGCATTTCCATACTTCAAGAGACCCAGTACTTC
CDR3aa: CASISILQETQYF

d_gene: -
abundance: -
j_gene: TRBJ2-1
v_gene: TRBV28
CDR3nt: TGTGCCAGCAGTTTAGGTCGGGATGAGCAGTTCTTC
CDR3aa: CASSLGRDEQFF

d_gene: -
abundance: -
j_gene: TRBJ2-2
v_gene: TRBV6-5
CDR3nt: TGTGCCAGCAAAACAGAAGGGACTTTCACCGGGGAGCTGTTTTTT
CDR3aa: CASKTEGTFTGELFF

d_gene: TRBD2
abundance: -
j_gene: TRBJ2-3
v_gene: TRBV15
CDR3nt: TGTGCCACCAGCAGAGATCTCATCAGCGGGGGGGCAGATACGCAGTATTTT
CDR3aa: CATSRDLISGGADTQYF

d_gene: -
abundance: -
j_gene: TRBJ2-5
v_gene: TRBV6-2/TRBV6-3
CDR3nt: TGTGCCAGCAGTTACTCGATTTGGTCGGACAGACAAGAGACCCAGTACTTC
CDR3aa: CASSYSIWSDRQETQYF

d_gene: TRBD1
abundance: -
j_gene: TRBJ1-1
v_gene: TRBV7-9
CDR3nt: TGTGCCAGCAGCTTCCCCCGGGACAGGGTTAACACTGAAGCTTTCTTT
CDR3aa: CASSFPRDRVNTEAFF

d_gene: -
abundance: -
j_gene: TRBJ2-7
v_gene: TRBV4-2
CDR3nt: TGTGCCAGCAGCACGCTCGGAGGGCCCCTCCTCTACGAGCAGTACTTC
CDR3aa: CASSTLGGPLLYEQYF

d_gene: -
abundance: -
j_gene: TRBJ1-1
v_gene: TRBV6-4
CDR3nt: TGTGCCAGCAGTGACAGATTGGAGGGAAGAGCTTTCTTT
CDR3aa: CASSDRLEGRAFF

d_gene: TRBD2
abundance: -
j_gene: TRBJ2-3
v_gene: TRBV27
CDR3nt: TGTGCCAGCAGTTTATGGACTAGCGGGGGGGCTATTGGTGATACGCAGTATTTT
CDR3aa: CASSLWTSGGAIGDTQYF

d_gene: -
abundance: -
j_gene: TRBJ1-1
v_gene: TRBV7-9
CDR3nt: TGTGCCAGCAGCTTAAGACAGTTGAACACTGAAGCTTTCTTT
CDR3aa: CASSLRQLNTEAFF

d_gene: -
abundance: -
j_gene: TRBJ1-2
v_gene: TRBV5-6
CDR3nt: TGTGCCAGCAGCTTGGGCCCCGCAGGGTTGGATGGCTACACCTTC
CDR3aa: CASSLGPAGLDGYTF

d_gene: TRBD1
abundance: -
j_gene: TRBJ1-3
v_gene: TRBV30
CDR3nt: TGTGCCTGGAGGACAGGGGCTGGAAACACCATATATTTT
CDR3aa: CAWRTGAGNTIYF

d_gene: TRBD2
abundance: -
j_gene: TRBJ2-2
v_gene: TRBV11-3
CDR3nt: TGTGCCAGCAGCCGGGGACTAGCGGGAGAAAGCACCGGGGAGCTGTTTTTT
CDR3aa: CASSRGLAGESTGELFF

d_gene: TRBD1
abundance: -
j_gene: TRBJ2-2
v_gene: TRBV11-3
CDR3nt: TGTGCCAGCAGCTTAGAGGTCGGAGGGACAGGGTCCACCGGGGAGCTGTTTTTT
CDR3aa: CASSLEVGGTGSTGELFF

d_gene: TRBD2
abundance: -
j_gene: TRBJ2-3
v_gene: TRBV4-2
CDR3nt: TGTGCCAGCAGCCAAGAGTCCGGGACTAGCGGGAGATGGGGATACACAGATACGCAGTATTTT
CDR3aa: CASSQESGTSGRWGYTDTQYF

d_gene: -
abundance: -
j_gene: TRBJ2-7
v_gene: TRBV5-5
CDR3nt: TGTGCCAGCAGCCCGGTCGTGGCAGGGGTAGCCTACGAGCAGTACTTC
CDR3aa: CASSPVVAGVAYEQYF

d_gene: TRBD2
abundance: -
j_gene: TRBJ2-5
v_gene: TRBV3-1/TRBV3-2
CDR3nt: TGTGCCAGCAGCCAAGTCGGCGGGGGTGAGACCCAGTACTTC
CDR3aa: CASSQVGGGETQYF

d_gene: -
abundance: -
j_gene: TRBJ1-5
v_gene: TRBV5-4
CDR3nt: TGTGCCAGCAGCTTGTTCGGCAATCAGCCCCAGCATTTT
CDR3aa: CASSLFGNQPQHF

d_gene: -
abundance: once
j_gene: TRBJ1-4
v_gene: TRBV18
CDR3nt: TGTGCCAGCTCAGGGGCTGGTAATGAAAAACTGTTTTTT
CDR3aa: CASSGAGNEKLFF

d_gene: -
abundance: -
j_gene: TRBJ1-6
v_gene: TRBV7-2
CDR3nt: TGTGCCAGCAGTTCAAGGGCACAGGGCAAATTCTATAATTCACCCCTCCACTTT
CDR3aa: CASSSRAQGKFYNSPLHF

d_gene: -
abundance: -
j_gene: TRBJ1-2
v_gene: TRBV2
CDR3nt: TGTGCCAGCAGTGAAAAGGCGTCGCAGGGTTCGGGCTACACCTTC
CDR3aa: CASSEKASQGSGYTF

d_gene: -
abundance: -
j_gene: TRBJ1-5
v_gene: TRBV6-1
CDR3nt: TGTGCCAGCAGTGACGGTTGGGGAGGGGTTTGGGGGAATCAGCCCCAGCATTTT
CDR3aa: CASSDGWGGVWGNQPQHF

d_gene: -
abundance: -
j_gene: TRBJ2-5
v_gene: TRBV5-1
CDR3nt: TGCGCCAGCAGCCCCAGCGGAACCCTTGGAGGGACCCAGTACTTC
CDR3aa: CASSPSGTLGGTQYF